These 15 T cell receptor beta chains were sequenced from one sample in a study of early T cells in non-severe SARS-CoV-2 infection. TCRdb reprocessed the 5' RACE reads with MiXCR, giving one entry per CDR3 protein. The table lists 70,000 or so distinct CDR3 sequences, about a tenth of them singletons, with around 7.3% in the top ten. This sample comprised whole blood, obtained at baseline. Receptors originate from an adult who was a healthcare worker with PCR-confirmed SARS-CoV-2 infection or an uninfected control (not recorded which).

The rearrangement uses TRBV20-1 and TRBJ2-7; 7 positions match TRBD1. The CDR3 spans 11 residues. V gave up 4 bases and J gave up 6 bases; unmatched junction bases: 3. In germline, CDR1 is DFQATT, CDR2 SNEGSKA (reference sequence). The CDR3 nucleotides read TGCAGTGCTAAAGGGGGCAGCGAGCAGTACTTC. It translates to CSAKGGSEQYF.

This clonotype appeared many times. The chain employs TRBV5-1 and TRBJ1-1, with 8 positions matching TRBD1. This CDR3 contains 16 residues. The V segment lost 1 base and the J segment 0 bases; nucleotides outside the gene matches: 5. Germline CDR1 is SGHRS and CDR2 is YFSETQ. The CDR3 nucleotides are TGCGCCAGCAGCTTGTGGGGGACAGGACTGAACACTGAAGCTTTCTTT. Translation gives CASSLWGTGLNTEAFF.

This clonotype appeared many times. This chain connects TRBV27 to TRBJ2-1; D ambiguous. Trimming removed 3 bases at V and 8 bases at J, with 11 bases between. The CDR3 sequence is 13 residues long. CDR1 and CDR2 (germline): MNHEY, SMNVEV (reference sequence). DNA of the CDR3: TGTGCCAGCAGTTTTCTAGTTTGGGATGAGCAGTTCTTC. Amino acids: CASSFLVWDEQFF.

This clonotype was seen ten or more times. The V and J genes are TRBV6-6 and TRBJ2-4; TRBD2 agrees at 9 bases. V shed 5 bases and J 0 bases; nucleotides not matched to a gene: 5. Germline V lookup: CDR1 MNHNY, CDR2 SVGAGI (reference sequence). The CDR3 sequence is 16 residues long. CDR3 nucleotides: TGTGCCAGCAGTACGGCGGGGGGGCTAGCCAAAAACATTCAGTACTTC. Its protein product is CASSTAGGLAKNIQYF.

This clonotype was observed many times. This chain connects TRBV15 to TRBJ2-3, with a weak D call TRBD2 (6 bases). The germline gives CDR1 LNHNV, CDR2 YYDKDF (reference sequence). The ends were cut back, 0 bases at V and 5 bases at J, with 12 bases in the middle. This CDR3 has 15 amino acids. DNA for the CDR3: TGTGCCACCAGCAGAGATAAGGGAGCGGGAGATACGCAGTATTTT. Amino acid sequence: CATSRDKGAGDTQYF. Drawing the rest from reference TRBV15 and TRBJ2-3, the complete variable domain is DAMVIQNPRYQVTQFGKPVTLSCSQTLNHNVMYWYQQKSSQAPKLLFHYYDKDFNNEADTPDNFQSRRPNTSFCFLDIRSPGLGDTAMYLCATSRDKGAGDTQYFGPGTRLTVL.

The rearrangement links TRBV18 to TRBJ2-3; tentatively, D is TRBD2 (5 bases). Germline CDR1 KGHSH, CDR2 LQKENI. The CDR3 is made up of 15 amino acids. The ends were cut back, 3 bases at V and 4 bases at J, with 14 bases in the middle. The CDR3 sequence is CASSPASDGADTQYF. DNA of the CDR3: TGTGCCAGCTCACCGGCGTCCGACGGGGCAGATACGCAGTATTTT.

This clonotype was detected only a few times. The CDR3 DNA reads TGTGCCAGCAGGCTCGGACAGGGGTATAATTCACCCCTCCACTTT. Translating gives CASRLGQGYNSPLHF. The chain combines TRBV6-2 or TRBV6-3 with TRBJ1-6; TRBD1 aligns across 9 bases. CDR1 is MNHEY, CDR2 SVGEGT, per germline. The CDR3 loop spans 15 amino acids. V was pared by 6 bases and J by 4 bases, with 4 bases of the junction left unmatched.

A few counts support this clonotype. V and J are TRBV11-3 and TRBJ2-7, with D perhaps matching TRBD1 or TRBD2 (5 bases each). V shed 8 bases and J shed 7 bases, with 18 bases lying between them. Germline CDR1 reads SGHNT; CDR2 reads YENEEA. The CDR3 is 13 residues long. The CDR3 here is CASSAGTPWEQYF. DNA of the CDR3: TGTGCCAGCTCAGCCGGGACGCCATGGGAGCAGTACTTC. Based on the CDR3 plus reference TRBV11-3 and TRBJ2-7, the full variable domain is EAGVVQSPRYKIIEKKQPVAFWCNPISGHNTLYWYLQNLGQGPELLIRYENEEAVDDSQLPKDRFSAERLKGVDSTLKIQPAELGDSAVYLCASSAGTPWEQYFGPGTRLTVT.

Only a few counts were recorded for this clonotype. V and J are TRBV10-3 and TRBJ1-2; TRBD1 is a possible D gene (5 bases). This CDR3 is 11 amino acids long. Germline loops: CDR1 ENHRY, CDR2 SYGVKD. Trimming took 6 bases from V and 4 from J, leaving 6 bases between them. CDR3 coding DNA: TGTGCCATCAGGGGGGTCTATGGCTACACCTTC. It codes for CAIRGVYGYTF.

Here the CDR3 reads CAWSERDRGNSPLHF. The CDR3 DNA reads TGTGCCTGGAGTGAACGGGACAGGGGTAATTCACCCCTCCACTTT. The chain recombines TRBV30 with TRBJ1-6; 10 nucleotides line up with TRBD1. CDR3 length equals 15 residues. The trim removed 1 base at V and 6 bases at J, leaving 3 bases unmatched. CDR1 GTSNPN and CDR2 SVGIG come from the germline V gene (reference sequence).

The CDR3, as DNA: TGTGCCAGCAGCCAAGGCGGGGCAGGGGCCAACGTCCTGACTTTC. This translates into CASSQGGAGANVLTF. The genes are TRBV3-1 and TRBJ2-6; weak D call: TRBD2 (6 bases). The CDR3 has 15 amino acids. Germline V lookup: CDR1 LGHDT, CDR2 YNNKEL (reference sequence). Trimming removed 1 base at V and 4 bases at J, with 8 bases between.

In this sample, this clonotype turned up a few times. This sequence joins TRBV30 and TRBJ2-3; 7 bases agree with TRBD2. Germline CDR1 and CDR2: GTSNPN and SVGIG (reference sequence). The V and J ends lost 5 bases and 6 bases, in that order; junction bases with no gene match: 8. This CDR3 region has 13 residues. The CDR3 protein is CAWERGFGDTQYF. The CDR3 DNA sequence: TGTGCCTGGGAGCGGGGCTTCGGGGATACGCAGTATTTT.

The sample holds a few counts of this clonotype. The rearrangement uses TRBV7-9 and TRBJ1-1, with a possible D match to TRBD1 (6 bases). Germline V gene data show CDR1 as SEHNR and CDR2 as FQNEAQ (reference sequence). V lost 7 bases to trimming and J lost 3 bases, with 15 bases between them. The CDR3 is made up of 14 amino acids. DNA for the CDR3: TGTGCCAGCAACTCCAATTCAGGGGACACTGAAGCTTTCTTT. Encoded protein: CASNSNSGDTEAFF. The full variable domain, its missing parts supplied by reference TRBV7-9 and TRBJ1-1, is DTGVSQNPRHKITKRGQNVTFRCDPISEHNRLYWYRQTLGQGPEFLTYFQNEAQLEKSRLLSDRFSAERPKGSFSTLEIQRTEQGDSAMYLCASNSNSGDTEAFFGQGTRLTVV.

A single count supports this clonotype. The chain uses TRBV5-5 and TRBJ2-7; 8 nucleotides align to TRBD1. Trimming took 0 bases from V and 3 from J; bases not matched to a gene: 5. The CDR3 totals 15 residues. Germline lookup yields CDR1 SGHKS and CDR2 YYEKEE (reference sequence). The CDR3 loop reads CASSLETGEYYEQYF. The CDR3 nucleotides are TGTGCCAGCAGCTTGGAGACAGGGGAGTACTACGAGCAGTACTTC.

The rearrangement uses TRBV20-1 and TRBJ1-4; 8 bases map to TRBD1. V gave up 4 bases and J gave up 0 bases; unmatched junction bases: 4. The CDR3 is made up of 15 amino acids. CDR1 is DFQATT, CDR2 SNEGSKA, per germline (reference sequence). The DNA of the CDR3 is TGCAGTGCTAACCCGACAGGGGCAACTAATGAAAAACTGTTTTTT. Its protein is CSANPTGATNEKLFF.